These 27 T cell receptor beta chains were all obtained from the same sample, sequenced in a study of blood T cell repertoires in COVID-19. Repertoires were generated with immunoSEQ multiplex PCR, while TCRdb's copy carries only in-frame clones and drops some. This sample has 350,000 or so clones; approximately 89% occur once, and the top ten carry less than 5%. Input material: peripheral blood. These TCRs come from an older woman with COVID-19, enrolled during active disease.

The rearrangement uses TRBV6-5 and TRBJ1-4, with D possibly matching TRBD1 (5 bases). Germline assignment: CDR1 MNHEY and CDR2 SVGAGI. The CDR3 length is 13 residues. V was trimmed by 6 bases and J by 4 bases, leaving 9 bases between them. In nucleotides, the CDR3 is TGTGCCAGCAGCCCGGGACTTAATGAAAAACTGTTTTTT. It translates to CASSPGLNEKLFF.

This clone appeared many times. Here the CDR3 reads CASSVEAGGPVEQFF. CDR3 coding DNA: TGTGCCAGCAGCGTAGAGGCGGGGGGTCCAGTTGAGCAGTTCTTC. The chain uses TRBV9 and TRBJ2-1, with TRBD2 identical over 8 bases. This CDR3 is 15 amino acids long. Germline-derived CDR1 and CDR2 are SGDLS and YYNGEE. Losses at the gene ends were 0 bases for V and 9 bases for J; bases not matched to a gene: 8.

The J gene is TRBJ2-3, the V gene TRBV3-1 (or the pseudogene TRBV3-2); 8 nucleotides agree with TRBD2. With 4 bases clipped from V and 7 bases from J, the junction kept 10 bases outside the gene matches. Germline values: CDR1 LGHDT, CDR2 YNNKEL (reference sequence). The CDR3 consists of 15 residues. CDR3 amino acids: CASSPRGSGGHTQYF. Here the CDR3 DNA reads TGTGCCAGCAGCCCCCGGGGGAGCGGGGGACATACGCAGTATTTT.

The table lists this clone with a count of one. J is TRBJ1-1 and V is TRBV6-1; 7 nucleotides line up with TRBD1. Germline CDR1 is MNHNS and CDR2 is SASEGT. With V trimmed by 3 bases and J by 5 bases, 6 bases remained unmatched. CDR3 length equals 14 residues. CDR3 coding DNA: TGTGCCAGCAGTGATAGACAGGGTGGGACTGAAGCTTTCTTT. This sequence encodes CASSDRQGGTEAFF.

The gene calls are TRBV28 and TRBJ1-4, with D maybe TRBD1 (5 bases). V gave up 3 bases and J gave up 8 bases, with 16 bases separating them. The germline CDR1 and CDR2 sequences are MDHEN and SYDVKM. The CDR3 sequence is 15 residues long. The CDR3 bases are TGTGCCAGCAGTTTCGAACAGGCGAATGACGAAAAACTGTTTTTT. It codes for CASSFEQANDEKLFF.

The V gene is TRBV3-1 (or the pseudogene TRBV3-2), the J gene TRBJ1-4, with 8 nucleotides matching TRBD1. Germline lookup yields CDR1 LGHDT and CDR2 YNNKEL (reference sequence). The V gene end was trimmed by 4 bases and the J gene end by 8 bases; junction bases not matched to a gene: 6. CDR3 length equals 14 residues. The CDR3 DNA reads TGTGCCAGCAGCCGGACAGGGAGAAGCGAAAAACTGTTTTTT. It is translated as CASSRTGRSEKLFF.

The V call is TRBV9, the J call TRBJ1-2; perhaps TRBD1 as D (6 bases). The CDR3 consists of 12 residues. CDR1 SGDLS and CDR2 YYNGEE come from the germline V gene. With 3 bases removed from V and 5 bases from J, the gap between germline ends came to 8 bases. The CDR3 sequence is CASSGTEYGYTF. The CDR3 nucleotides are TGTGCCAGCAGCGGGACAGAATATGGCTACACCTTC.

This clone was observed a few times. Other DNA sequences in this sample translate to the same CDR3. DNA for the CDR3: TGTGCCACCAAGGACAGGGGCAATCAGCCCCAGCATTTT. Protein: CATKDRGNQPQHF. The chain combines TRBV19 with TRBJ1-5, with TRBD1 identical over 8 bases. The CDR3 totals 13 residues. The V and J ends lost 10 bases and 2 bases, in that order; junction bases with no gene match: 4. Germline values: CDR1 LNHDA, CDR2 SQIVND (reference sequence).

This rearrangement joins TRBV5-1 to TRBJ1-6; TRBD1 agrees at 7 bases. The CDR3 is 17 residues long. V trimming: 4 bases; J trimming: 0 bases; junction bases outside the gene matches: 7. Germline V gene lookup returns CDR1 SGHRS and CDR2 YFSETQ. The CDR3 DNA reads TGCGCCAGCAGCGTCACAGGGGTTCGCTCCTATAATTCACCCCTCCACTTT. As protein: CASSVTGVRSYNSPLHF.

The chain has TRBV12-5 and TRBJ2-2, with D hard to call. The ends were cut back, 5 bases at V and 7 bases at J, with 14 bases in the middle. CDR1 LGHNT and CDR2 FRNRAP come from the germline V gene. This CDR3 has 14 amino acids. CDR3: CASGIPLVNGELFF. The CDR3 bases are TGTGCTAGTGGTATCCCCCTAGTTAACGGGGAGCTGTTTTTT.

The chain is built from TRBV6-5 and TRBJ2-5; 11 positions agree with TRBD1. Trimming removed 0 bases from V and 5 bases from J; junction bases left unmatched: 5. Germline values: CDR1 MNHEY, CDR2 SVGAGI. This CDR3 region has 16 residues. The chain's CDR3 is CASSYSGQGAWETQYF. DNA for the CDR3: TGTGCCAGCAGTTACTCCGGACAGGGGGCTTGGGAGACCCAGTACTTC.

The V and J genes are TRBV6-6 and TRBJ1-5; D call uncertain. V dropped 9 bases and J dropped 2 bases, with 14 bases sitting between them. The CDR3 is 14 amino acids. CDR1 and CDR2 (germline): MNHNY, SVGAGI (reference sequence). CDR3 loop: CASHPRYGNQPQHF. The CDR3 region has the DNA TGTGCCAGTCATCCTAGGTACGGCAATCAGCCCCAGCATTTT.

The V call is TRBV5-4, the J call TRBJ2-2; TRBD1 agrees at 10 bases. V shed 4 bases, J shed 4 bases, and the junction held 4 bases outside the gene matches. In germline, CDR1 is SGHNT, CDR2 YYREEE (reference sequence). The CDR3 spans 15 residues. CDR3 protein: CASSTGQGTTGELFF. The CDR3 DNA sequence: TGTGCCAGCAGCACGGGACAGGGGACCACCGGGGAGCTGTTTTTT.

CDR3 sequence (DNA): TGTGCCAGCAGCCAACAGACAGGGCAGCAAGAGACCCAGTACTTC. It translates to CASSQQTGQQETQYF. J is TRBJ2-5 and V is TRBV14; the match to TRBD1 covers 7 bases. V shed 2 bases, J shed 2 bases, and the junction held 5 bases outside the gene matches. CDR1 is SGHDN, CDR2 FVKESK, per germline. The length of the CDR3 is 15 residues.

CDR3 protein: CASSLTAPGLRETQYF. CDR3 in DNA: TGTGCCAGCAGCTTAACGGCCCCGGGTCTTCGAGAGACCCAGTACTTC. The chain uses TRBV7-3 and TRBJ2-5; D ambiguous. Germline-derived CDR1 and CDR2 are SGHTA and FQGTGA. This CDR3 spans 16 amino acids. Trimming cost V 0 bases and J 4 bases, with 15 bases left between them. Using reference TRBV7-3 and TRBJ2-5 for the parts outside the CDR3, the full variable domain is GAGVSQTPSNKVTEKGKYVELRCDPISGHTALYWYRQSLGQGPEFLIYFQGTGAADDSGLPNDRFFAVRPEGSVSTLKIQRTERGDSAVYLCASSLTAPGLRETQYFGPGTRLLVL.

The chain is built from TRBV6-5 and TRBJ2-3; 7 positions agree with TRBD1. Germline V lookup: CDR1 MNHEY, CDR2 SVGAGI. The CDR3 runs 14 residues. The trim removed 4 bases at V and 8 bases at J, leaving 9 bases unmatched. The chain's CDR3 is CASSLDRVVGTQYF. CDR3 DNA sequence: TGTGCCAGCAGTTTAGACAGGGTGGTGGGTACGCAGTATTTT.

The chain uses TRBV28 and TRBJ2-3; TRBD1 aligns across 7 bases. V lost 7 bases to trimming and J lost 2 bases; unmatched junction nucleotides: 6. The V gene's germline CDR1 is MDHEN and CDR2 SYDVKM. CDR3 size: 14 residues. As DNA, the CDR3 is TGTGCCAGCACCTTGGACAGGCCCACAGATACGCAGTATTTT. Protein sequence: CASTLDRPTDTQYF.

The CDR3 sequence is CASITGQGRADTQYF. The CDR3 coding sequence is TGTGCCAGCATCACCGGGCAGGGCCGCGCAGATACGCAGTATTTT. The chain carries TRBV6-5 and TRBJ2-3, with TRBD1 as a possible D gene (5 bases). Germline V gene lookup returns CDR1 MNHEY and CDR2 SVGAGI. Trimming left V 7 bases short and J 4 bases short, with 18 bases between. This CDR3 contains 15 residues.

Only one count was recorded for this clone. The V and J genes are TRBV10-2 and TRBJ1-5; TRBD1 matches at 8 bases. Germline loops: CDR1 WSHSY, CDR2 SAAADI. The CDR3 is made up of 16 amino acids. Losses at the gene ends were 3 bases for V and 7 bases for J; bases not matched to a gene: 11. The CDR3 DNA reads as TGCGCCAGCAGTGAAATTCAAACAGGGGGTCGCCAGCCCCAGCATTTT. Translated: CASSEIQTGGRQPQHF.

The chain recombines TRBV3-1 (or the pseudogene TRBV3-2) with TRBJ2-4; TRBD2 agrees at 8 bases. J gave up 0 bases and V 5 bases, and 6 bases lay outside the gene matches. Germline V gives CDR1 LGHDT, CDR2 YNNKEL (reference sequence). CDR3 length equals 16 residues. The CDR3 bases are TGTGCCAGCAGCTCGGGGGGGTTAGTAGCCAAAAACATTCAGTACTTC. This gives the protein CASSSGGLVAKNIQYF.

This chain connects TRBV28 to TRBJ1-2; D is undetermined. Germline lookup yields CDR1 MDHEN and CDR2 SYDVKM. This CDR3 is 14 amino acids long. The V end lost 8 bases, the J end lost 4 bases, and 17 bases lay between the germline ends. This chain's CDR3 is CASRAPRISYGYTF. The DNA of the CDR3 is TGTGCCAGCCGAGCACCCCGTATTAGCTATGGCTACACCTTC.

This clone was seen just once. V usage is TRBV5-1 and J usage is TRBJ1-3; tentatively, D is TRBD1 (5 bases). The CDR3 sequence is 16 residues long. V was shortened by 0 bases and J by 3 bases, with 13 bases between the two germline ends. Germline CDR1 SGHRS, CDR2 YFSETQ. This CDR3 reads CASSLARQGYGNTIYF. CDR3 nucleotide sequence: TGCGCCAGCAGCTTGGCGAGGCAGGGTTATGGAAACACCATATATTTT.

This clone was counted between two and nine times. The chain has TRBV20-1 and TRBJ1-2; maybe TRBD1 (5 bases). Germline assignment: CDR1 DFQATT and CDR2 SNEGSKA (reference sequence). The CDR3 runs to 10 residues. Between the trimmed V and J ends, which lost 4 bases and 10 bases, there was a span of 10 bases. The CDR3 DNA sequence: TGCAGTGCTAAAACAGGATACTACACCTTC. It yields the protein CSAKTGYYTF.

The rearrangement uses TRBV6-5 and TRBJ2-7; no clear D. Trimming pared 6 bases from V and 2 bases from J, leaving 11 bases between. Looked up from germline, CDR1 is MNHEY and CDR2 is SVGAGI. The CDR3 runs to 13 residues. The CDR3 region has the DNA TGTGCCAGCAGCCCCACTGTTCCCTACGAGCAGTACTTC. Residues: CASSPTVPYEQYF.

About this clone itself: The sample has other DNA sequences that encode this CDR3 too. CDR3 nucleotide sequence: TGCGCCAGCAGCCTCGGACAGGGAGGGCAGCCCCAGCATTTT. Translation gives CASSLGQGGQPQHF. The chain combines TRBV5-1 with TRBJ1-5; 8 positions match TRBD1. Germline V gene data show CDR1 as SGHRS and CDR2 as YFSETQ. V lost 4 bases, J lost 7 bases, and 7 bases stayed unmatched. The CDR3 contains 14 residues.

This clone has a handful of counts. This chain joins TRBV19 and TRBJ1-2, with 8 nucleotides matching TRBD1. CDR1 and CDR2 (germline): LNHDA, SQIVND (reference sequence). The CDR3 runs to 13 residues. The V gene end was trimmed by 3 bases and the J gene end by 8 bases; junction bases not matched to a gene: 5. The CDR3 loop is CASSIQGAGGYTF. The CDR3 DNA reads as TGTGCCAGTAGTATTCAGGGGGCTGGAGGCTACACCTTC.

This clone is a singleton in its sample. This sequence joins TRBV7-9 and TRBJ1-1; no clear D. The V end lost 1 base, the J end lost 0 bases, and 9 bases lay between the germline ends. The CDR3 consists of 15 residues. Germline CDR1 reads SEHNR; CDR2 reads FQNEAQ (reference sequence). The CDR3 sequence is CASSLVALMNTEAFF. The CDR3 DNA sequence: TGTGCCAGCAGCTTAGTCGCGTTGATGAACACTGAAGCTTTCTTT.